Listed here is a single TCR beta chain. As yet, its antigen is unknown. TCRdb re-analysed the RT-PCR reads in MiXCR, keeping a single row per CDR3 protein. The table lists roughly 650,000 distinct CDR3 sequences, 13% to 15% of them singletons. The CDR3 runs to 15 residues. Trimming shortened V by 6 bases and J by 6 bases, and 21 bases separated the two germline ends. Germline CDR1 is DFQATT and CDR2 is SNEGSKA (reference sequence). This sample was included in a study of response to subunit inactivated influenza vaccine. Study outcomes and limitations: That few new T cells are recruited by each seasonal influenza vaccination was the authors' suggestion.

The rearrangement links TRBV20-1 to TRBJ2-1; D is ambiguous. Specimen: PBMCs from blood, collected around two weeks before vaccination. This clonotype was sampled from a man in his fifties who received an inactivated influenza vaccine. The chain's CDR3 is CSANRGRRMGNEQFF. In DNA, the CDR3 is TGCAGTGCCAATAGAGGTCGGCGAATGGGCAATGAGCAGTTCTTC.